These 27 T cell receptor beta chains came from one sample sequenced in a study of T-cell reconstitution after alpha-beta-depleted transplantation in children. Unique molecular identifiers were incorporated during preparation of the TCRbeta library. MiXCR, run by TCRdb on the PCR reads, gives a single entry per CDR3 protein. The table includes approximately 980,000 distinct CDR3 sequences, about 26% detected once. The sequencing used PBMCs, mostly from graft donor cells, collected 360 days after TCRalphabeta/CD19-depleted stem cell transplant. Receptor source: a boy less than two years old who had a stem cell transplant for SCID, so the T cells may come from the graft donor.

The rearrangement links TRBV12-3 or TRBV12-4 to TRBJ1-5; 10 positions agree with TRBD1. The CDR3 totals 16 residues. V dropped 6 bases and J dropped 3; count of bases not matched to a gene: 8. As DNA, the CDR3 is TGTGCCAGCAGCATTTGGGGACAGGGGATCAATCAGCCCCAGCATTTT. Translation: CASSIWGQGINQPQHF.

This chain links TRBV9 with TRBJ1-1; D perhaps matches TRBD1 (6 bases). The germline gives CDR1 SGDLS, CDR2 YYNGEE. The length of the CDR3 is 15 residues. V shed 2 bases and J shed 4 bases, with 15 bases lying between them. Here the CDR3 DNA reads TGTGCCAGCAGCGTCGTCAGTTCGGGGGCCACTGAAGCTTTCTTT. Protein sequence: CASSVVSSGATEAFF. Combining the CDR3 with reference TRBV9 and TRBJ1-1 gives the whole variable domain DSGVTQTPKHLITATGQRVTLRCSPRSGDLSVYWYQQSLDQGLQFLIQYYNGEERAKGNILERFSAQQFPDLHSELNLSSLELGDSALYFCASSVVSSGATEAFFGQGTRLTVV.

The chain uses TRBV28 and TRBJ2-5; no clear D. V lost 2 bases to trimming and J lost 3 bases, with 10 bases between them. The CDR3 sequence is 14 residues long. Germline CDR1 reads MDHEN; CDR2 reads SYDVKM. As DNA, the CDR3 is TGTGCCAGCAGTTTAATGTCCAGCAAAGAGACCCAGTACTTC. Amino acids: CASSLMSSKETQYF.

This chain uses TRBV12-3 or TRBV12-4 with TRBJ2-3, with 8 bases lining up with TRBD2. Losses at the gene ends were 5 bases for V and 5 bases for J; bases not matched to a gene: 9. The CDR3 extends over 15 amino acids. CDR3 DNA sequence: TGTGCCAGCAGTCCGACTCGGGGGGGTCTAGATACGCAGTATTTT. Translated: CASSPTRGGLDTQYF.

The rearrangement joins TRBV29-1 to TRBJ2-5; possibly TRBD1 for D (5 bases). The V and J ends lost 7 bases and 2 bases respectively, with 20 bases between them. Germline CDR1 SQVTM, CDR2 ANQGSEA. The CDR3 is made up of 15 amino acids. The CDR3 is CSATYQGLHQETQYF. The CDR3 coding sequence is TGCAGCGCTACTTACCAGGGTTTACATCAAGAGACCCAGTACTTC.

Here the CDR3 reads CASAGPTSTDTQYF. The CDR3 nucleotides are TGTGCCAGCGCCGGGCCTACTAGCACAGATACGCAGTATTTT. V gene TRBV28 combines with J gene TRBJ2-3; the D is unclear. V gave up 8 bases and J gave up 0 bases, with 12 bases separating them. CDR1 MDHEN and CDR2 SYDVKM come from the germline V gene. This CDR3 comprises 14 residues.

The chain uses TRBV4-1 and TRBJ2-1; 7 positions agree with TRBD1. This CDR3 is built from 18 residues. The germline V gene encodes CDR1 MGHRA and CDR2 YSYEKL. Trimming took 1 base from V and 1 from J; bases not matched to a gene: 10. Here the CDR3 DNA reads TGCGCCAGCAGCCAAGTGTTGAAGGGGGCCGGATCCTACAATGAGCAGTTCTTC. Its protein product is CASSQVLKGAGSYNEQFF.

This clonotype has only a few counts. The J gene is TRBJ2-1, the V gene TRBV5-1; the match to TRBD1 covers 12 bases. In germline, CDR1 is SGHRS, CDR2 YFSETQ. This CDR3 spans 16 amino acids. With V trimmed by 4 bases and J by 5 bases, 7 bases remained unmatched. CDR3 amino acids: CASSVGTGGADNEQFF. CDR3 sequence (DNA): TGCGCCAGCAGCGTAGGGACAGGGGGCGCCGACAATGAGCAGTTCTTC.

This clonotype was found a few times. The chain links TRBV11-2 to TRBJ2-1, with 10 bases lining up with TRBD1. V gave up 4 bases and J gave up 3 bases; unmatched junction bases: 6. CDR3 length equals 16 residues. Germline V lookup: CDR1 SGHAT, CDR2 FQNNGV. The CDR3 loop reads CASSSQTGGLYNEQFF. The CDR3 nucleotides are TGTGCCAGCAGCTCTCAGACAGGGGGCCTCTACAATGAGCAGTTCTTC.

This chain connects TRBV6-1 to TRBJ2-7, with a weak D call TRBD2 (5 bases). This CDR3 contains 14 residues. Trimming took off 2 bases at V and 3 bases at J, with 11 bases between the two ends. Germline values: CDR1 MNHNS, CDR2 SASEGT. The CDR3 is CASSERRAIYEQYF. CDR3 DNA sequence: TGTGCCAGCAGTGAACGGCGGGCGATCTACGAGCAGTACTTC.

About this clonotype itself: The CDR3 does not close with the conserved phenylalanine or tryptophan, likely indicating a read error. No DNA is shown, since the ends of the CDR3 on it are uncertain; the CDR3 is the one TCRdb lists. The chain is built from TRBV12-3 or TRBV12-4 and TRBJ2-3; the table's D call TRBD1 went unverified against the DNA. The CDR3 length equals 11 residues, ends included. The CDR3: CASSLGGAVML.

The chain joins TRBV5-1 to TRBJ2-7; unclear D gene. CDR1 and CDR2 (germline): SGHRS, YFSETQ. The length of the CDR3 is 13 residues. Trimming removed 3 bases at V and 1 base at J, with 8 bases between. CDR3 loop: CASSSWVSYEQYF. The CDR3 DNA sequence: TGCGCCAGCAGCTCCTGGGTATCCTACGAGCAGTACTTC.

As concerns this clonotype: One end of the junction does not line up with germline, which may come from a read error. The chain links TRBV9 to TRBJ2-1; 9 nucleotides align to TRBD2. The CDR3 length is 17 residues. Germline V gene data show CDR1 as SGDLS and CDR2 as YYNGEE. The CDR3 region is CASSVSGGVPSNNEQFF. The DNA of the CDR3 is TGTGCCAGCAGCGTTAGCGGGGGTGTCCCCTCCAACAATGAGCAGTTCTTC.

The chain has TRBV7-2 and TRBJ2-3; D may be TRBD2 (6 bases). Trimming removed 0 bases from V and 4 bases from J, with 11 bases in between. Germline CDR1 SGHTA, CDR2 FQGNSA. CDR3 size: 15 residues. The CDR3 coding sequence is TGTGCCAGCAGCTTAGCGACGGGGGTGTCAGATACGCAGTATTTT. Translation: CASSLATGVSDTQYF.

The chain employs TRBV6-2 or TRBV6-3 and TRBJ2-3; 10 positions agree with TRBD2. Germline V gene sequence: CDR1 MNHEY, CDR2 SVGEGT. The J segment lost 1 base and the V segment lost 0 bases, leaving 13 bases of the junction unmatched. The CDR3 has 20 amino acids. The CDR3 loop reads CASSYSIPASGGHGTDTQYF. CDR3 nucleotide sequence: TGTGCCAGCAGTTACTCGATACCGGCTAGCGGGGGCCACGGCACAGATACGCAGTATTTT.

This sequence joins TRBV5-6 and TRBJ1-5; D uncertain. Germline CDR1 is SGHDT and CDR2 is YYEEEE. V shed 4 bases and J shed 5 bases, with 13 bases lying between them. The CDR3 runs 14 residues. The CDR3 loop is CASSVSAADQPQHF. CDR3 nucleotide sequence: TGTGCCAGCAGCGTTTCGGCAGCCGATCAGCCCCAGCATTTT.

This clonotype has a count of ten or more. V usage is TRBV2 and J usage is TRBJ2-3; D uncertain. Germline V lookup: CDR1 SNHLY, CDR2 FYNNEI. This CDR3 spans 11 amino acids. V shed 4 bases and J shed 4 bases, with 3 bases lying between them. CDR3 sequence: CASSVSDTQYF. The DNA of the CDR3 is TGTGCCAGCAGTGTGTCAGATACGCAGTATTTT.

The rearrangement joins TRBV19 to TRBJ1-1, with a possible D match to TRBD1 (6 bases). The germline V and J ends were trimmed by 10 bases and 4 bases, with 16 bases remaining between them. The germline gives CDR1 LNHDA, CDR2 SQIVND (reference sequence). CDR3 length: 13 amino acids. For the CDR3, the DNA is TGTGCCACCCGGACAGACCGGACCACTGAAGCTTTCTTT. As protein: CATRTDRTTEAFF.

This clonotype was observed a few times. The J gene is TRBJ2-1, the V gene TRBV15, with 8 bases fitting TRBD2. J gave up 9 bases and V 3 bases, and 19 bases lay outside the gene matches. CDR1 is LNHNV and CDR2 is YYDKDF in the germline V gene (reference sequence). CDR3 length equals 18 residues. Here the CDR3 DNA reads TGTGCCACCAGCAGCGAGGAACCGGGACTAGGGCCCGGGGGTGAGCAGTTCTTC. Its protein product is CATSSEEPGLGPGGEQFF.

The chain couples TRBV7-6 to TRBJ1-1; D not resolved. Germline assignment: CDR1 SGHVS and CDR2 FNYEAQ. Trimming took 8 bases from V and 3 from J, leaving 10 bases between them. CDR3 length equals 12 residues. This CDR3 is CASLGWDTEAFF. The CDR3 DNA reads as TGTGCCAGCTTAGGGTGGGACACTGAAGCTTTCTTT.

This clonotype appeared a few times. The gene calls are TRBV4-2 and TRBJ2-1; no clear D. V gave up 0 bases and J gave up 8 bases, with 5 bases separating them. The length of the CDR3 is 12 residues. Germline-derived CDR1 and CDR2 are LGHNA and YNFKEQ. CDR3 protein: CASSQDFHEQFF. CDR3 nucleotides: TGTGCCAGCAGCCAAGATTTCCATGAGCAGTTCTTC.

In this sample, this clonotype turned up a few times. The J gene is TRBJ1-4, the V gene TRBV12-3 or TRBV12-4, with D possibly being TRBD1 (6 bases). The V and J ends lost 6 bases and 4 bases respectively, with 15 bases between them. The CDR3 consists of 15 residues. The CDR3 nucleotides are TGTGCCAGCAGCTTGCCTGGGGGGCTTAATGAAAAACTGTTTTTT. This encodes CASSLPGGLNEKLFF.

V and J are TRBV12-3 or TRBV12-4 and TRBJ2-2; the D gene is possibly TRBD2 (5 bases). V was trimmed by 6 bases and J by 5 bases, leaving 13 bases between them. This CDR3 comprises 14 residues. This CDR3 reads CASRRHGGTGELFF. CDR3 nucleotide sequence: TGTGCCAGCAGGAGACACGGCGGGACCGGGGAGCTGTTTTTT.

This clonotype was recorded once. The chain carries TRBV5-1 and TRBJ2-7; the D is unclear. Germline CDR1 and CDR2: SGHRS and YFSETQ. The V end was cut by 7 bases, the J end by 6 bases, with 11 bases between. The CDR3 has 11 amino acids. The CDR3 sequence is CASPPLGEQYF. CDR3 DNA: TGCGCCAGCCCCCCCCTAGGCGAGCAGTACTTC.

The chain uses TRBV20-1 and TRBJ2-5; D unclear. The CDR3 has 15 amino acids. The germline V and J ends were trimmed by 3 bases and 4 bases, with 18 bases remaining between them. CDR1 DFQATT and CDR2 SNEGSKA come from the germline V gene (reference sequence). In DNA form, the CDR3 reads TGCAGTGCTAGGTCTCGGACGGACGTAGGAGAGACCCAGTACTTC. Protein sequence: CSARSRTDVGETQYF.

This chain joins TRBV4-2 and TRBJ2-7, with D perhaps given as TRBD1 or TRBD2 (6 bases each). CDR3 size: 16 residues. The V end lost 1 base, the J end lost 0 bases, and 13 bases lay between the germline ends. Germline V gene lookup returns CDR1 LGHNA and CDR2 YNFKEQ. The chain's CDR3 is CASSQVTGRSSYEQYF. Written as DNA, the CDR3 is TGTGCCAGCAGCCAAGTTACAGGGAGGAGCTCCTACGAGCAGTACTTC.

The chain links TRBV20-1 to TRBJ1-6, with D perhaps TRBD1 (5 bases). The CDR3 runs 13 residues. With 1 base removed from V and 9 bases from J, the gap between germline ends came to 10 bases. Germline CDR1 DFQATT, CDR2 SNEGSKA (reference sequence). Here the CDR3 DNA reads TGCAGTGCTAGAGGCAGGGTGGCTTCACCCCTCCACTTT. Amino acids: CSARGRVASPLHF.